This passage covers 11 T cell receptor beta chains from one sample sequenced in a study of glioma-infiltrating T cells after dendritic cell vaccination. TCRdb's table, derived via immunoSEQ multiplex PCR, lists solely in-frame clones and lacks some. The data contain fewer than 110,000 clones, roughly 79% of them singletons. The source was blood, collected before dendritic cell vaccination. All receptors come from a human donor with glioblastoma.

V usage is TRBV5-6 and J usage is TRBJ2-3, with D perhaps TRBD1 (6 bases). Germline V gene sequence: CDR1 SGHDT, CDR2 YYEEEE. The CDR3 contains 15 residues. V was cut by 3 bases and J by 2 bases, with 13 bases left in between. CDR3 amino acids: CASSSRDTYTDTQYF. The CDR3 bases are TGTGCCAGCAGCTCCCGGGACACCTACACAGATACGCAGTATTTT. The whole variable domain, filled in from reference TRBV5-6 and TRBJ2-3, reads DAGVTQSPTHLIKTRGQQVTLRCSPKSGHDTVSWYQQALGQGPQFIFQYYEEEERQRGNFPDRFSGHQFPNYSSELNVNALLLGDSALYLCASSSRDTYTDTQYFGPGTRLTVL.

This chain connects TRBV4-3 to TRBJ1-4; TRBD1 is a possible D gene (6 bases). Per the germline V gene, CDR1 is LGHNA and CDR2 is YSLEER. V lost 0 bases and J 5 bases, leaving 13 bases between the germline ends. This CDR3 is 16 amino acids long. CDR3 residues: CASSQDLGGGNEKLFF. CDR3 coding DNA: TGCGCCAGCAGCCAAGATCTGGGAGGGGGAAATGAAAAACTGTTTTTT.

This chain connects TRBV6-5 to TRBJ2-7; TRBD1 is a possible D gene (6 bases). CDR1 MNHEY and CDR2 SVGAGI come from the germline V gene. The CDR3 length is 13 residues. Trimming left V 6 bases short and J 7 bases short, with 16 bases between. The CDR3 region has the DNA TGTGCCAGCAGCCCCGGACAGAGCTTAGAGCAGTACTTC. Protein: CASSPGQSLEQYF.

In this sample, this clone turned up a few times. J is TRBJ1-6 and V is TRBV6-5; tentatively, D is TRBD1 (6 bases). CDR3 length: 13 amino acids. With 6 bases removed from V and 6 bases from J, the gap between germline ends came to 9 bases. Germline V gene data show CDR1 as MNHEY and CDR2 as SVGAGI. The CDR3, as DNA: TGTGCCAGCAGGCCAGGGGCTAATTCACCCCTCCACTTT. This sequence encodes CASRPGANSPLHF.

The CDR3, as DNA: TGTGCCAGCAGCTCGACCCCAGATCTAGCGGGGGGGGAGTATTTT. It is translated as CASSSTPDLAGGEYF. The chain recombines TRBV7-3 with TRBJ2-3, with 12 bases identical to TRBD2. The CDR3 is made up of 15 amino acids. Germline loops: CDR1 SGHTA, CDR2 FQGTGA. Trimming at V came to 4 bases and at J to 13 bases, leaving 12 bases not matched to a gene.

The chain links TRBV27 to TRBJ2-7; maybe TRBD2 (5 bases). The CDR3 has 14 residues. V was cut by 3 bases and J by 6 bases, with 15 bases left in between. Germline V gene data show CDR1 as MNHEY and CDR2 as SMNVEV (reference sequence). For the CDR3, the DNA is TGTGCCAGCAGTTTCGTTCGCGGGTACTCCGAGCAGTACTTC. Protein sequence: CASSFVRGYSEQYF.

This sequence joins TRBV19 and TRBJ2-5; TRBD1 agrees at 8 bases. The CDR3 has 15 residues. V shed 3 bases, J shed 2 bases, and the junction held 5 bases outside the gene matches. The V gene's germline CDR1 is LNHDA and CDR2 SQIVND (reference sequence). The CDR3 protein is CASSIQGAGQETQYF. The CDR3 bases are TGTGCCAGTAGTATTCAGGGGGCTGGGCAAGAGACCCAGTACTTC.

Only a few counts were recorded for this clone. The chain combines TRBV30 with TRBJ1-2; D unclear. The V and J ends lost 4 bases and 2 bases respectively, with 11 bases between them. The CDR3 runs 13 residues. Per germline, CDR1 GTSNPN and CDR2 SVGIG (reference sequence). CDR3 DNA sequence: TGTGCCTGGAAATCGGAGAGAAACTATGGCTACACCTTC. Translation gives CAWKSERNYGYTF.

The rearrangement uses TRBV7-2 and TRBJ2-5; 10 positions agree with TRBD1. The ends lost 5 bases at V and 5 bases at J; junction bases unmatched: 8. The CDR3 sequence is 15 residues long. Germline-derived CDR1 and CDR2 are SGHTA and FQGNSA. CDR3: CASSGTGDLGETQYF. The CDR3 bases are TGTGCCAGCAGCGGGACAGGGGACCTTGGGGAGACCCAGTACTTC.

This chain's CDR3 is CASSPPARANYGYTF. The CDR3 DNA is TGTGCCAGCAGCCCGCCGGCACGGGCTAACTATGGCTACACCTTC. The V and J genes are TRBV6-6 and TRBJ1-2; D not certain. Germline V lookup: CDR1 MNHNY, CDR2 SVGAGI (reference sequence). This CDR3 contains 15 residues. The V gene lost 6 bases and the J gene lost 0 bases, with 14 bases spanning the gap.

The chain employs TRBV7-9 and TRBJ1-1, with a possible D match to TRBD1 (6 bases). This CDR3 has 15 amino acids. V dropped 5 bases and J dropped 1 base, with 14 bases sitting between them. Germline values: CDR1 SEHNR, CDR2 FQNEAQ (reference sequence). The CDR3 spells CASSRGGQANTEAFF. DNA of the CDR3: TGTGCCAGCAGCCGAGGGGGTCAAGCGAACACTGAAGCTTTCTTT.